The source of this T cell receptor beta chain is a study of shared clonotypes between healthy human individuals. Study conclusions and caveats: Larger estimated richness was generally recorded for naive subsets relative to memory subsets. When compared with the clonotypes that were shared by all four sorted-subset donors, the non-shared clonotypes turned out to have lower generation probabilities.

On this clone itself: Its cognate antigen is unknown.

CDR1 and CDR2 from the germline V gene are MGHDK and SYGVNS. The ends lost 5 bases at V and 7 bases at J; junction bases unmatched: 8. The CDR3 has 14 residues. TCRdb's table, derived via immunoSEQ multiplex PCR, lists solely in-frame clones and lacks some. The sample lists 850,000 to 1,100,000 clones, approximately 77% occurring once. Sequenced: memory CD4+ T cells from PBMCs. Subset here: CD45RA-negative fraction. The clonotype originates from a man younger than 35 in good health. Some clones in this sample may be carry-over from other donors' samples. This sequence joins TRBV25-1 and TRBJ2-1, with TRBD2 matching over 7 bases. The DNA for the CDR3 is TGTGCCAGCAGTTTCGCGGGAGACGGAAATGAGCAGTTCTTC. Amino acids: CASSFAGDGNEQFF. The whole variable domain, filled in from reference TRBV25-1 and TRBJ2-1, reads EADIYQTPRYLVIGTGKKITLECSQTMGHDKMYWYQQDPGMELHLIHYSYGVNSTEKGDLSSESTVSRIRTEHFPLTLESARPSHTSQYLCASSFAGDGNEQFFGPGTRLTVL.